The T cell receptor beta chain under discussion was sequenced for a study of regulatory T cells in long-lasting Graves disease (dated by TCRdb to 2020 to 2022). Some background on the complete study: In the newly diagnosed Graves' disease group, patients had been taking antithyroid drugs for less than 3 months. A total of 33 samples underwent TCR sequencing, from about 13 patients with persistent Graves' disease and 20 or so patients with newly diagnosed Graves' disease. Persistent Graves' disease patients were compared with newly diagnosed Graves' disease patients by peripheral blood TCR sequencing and RNA sequencing. The study took place in China and was registered as a clinical trial. The paper's findings and limits, for the study overall: Only peripheral blood was studied, because thyroid tissue, the primary lesion, was inaccessible. Compared with newly diagnosed patients, persistent Graves' disease patients had lower TCR Shannon entropy and fewer highly expanded clones, which suggests clonal expansion. As a limitation, the authors acknowledged that the small sample size may reduce accuracy. More public clonotypes were shared among persistent patients (2,741) than among newly diagnosed patients (just under 1,000). Sequencing and analysis were restricted to the TCR beta chain.

The label giving this sample's time point can be read as: newly diagnosed GD, antithyroid drugs for less than 3 months. For both TCR sequencing and RNA sequencing, RNA was extracted from PBMCs using TRIzol. The diagnosis of Graves' disease was made according to American Thyroid Association guidelines. Recruitment of patients was carried out at an endocrinology department in Xi'an, China. Each patient gave approximately 9 milliliters of peripheral blood, collected in an EDTA anticoagulant tube. Ficoll Paque Plus density gradient separation was used to isolate PBMCs, and no further T cell sorting was done. RNA quality was checked with an Agilent 2100 Bioanalyzer and agarose gel, and concentration with a NanoDrop 2000. Libraries were made using multiplex PCR. The sequencer was an Illumina HiSeq 4000. iRepertoire HTBI primers and Arm-PCR amplification of CDR3 regions were used to construct TCR beta libraries. PCR products were gel purified before sequencing. In the paper's pipeline: A total of roughly 65 TRBV and some 13 TRBJ segments were identified across samples and were used for gene usage analysis of CDR3 amino acid clonotypes. COPE and FqMerger were used to merge filtered high-quality paired reads into contigs. BLAST was used to align contigs to IMGT TRBV, TRBD and TRBJ reference genes, and CDR3 was defined according to IMGT. Highly expanded clones were defined as clonotypes with a frequency above 0.1%. Shannon entropy served as the measure of repertoire diversity, while the Gini coefficient captured V-J evenness. A clonotype was considered public if more than one individual shared it. The raw public data were reprocessed by TCRdb itself: fastp quality trimming at Q25, MiXCR clonotype calling, in-frame beta chains only. Rows matching on CDR3 protein sequence are summarized as one entry with the most common DNA and genes. These V and J calls originate from TCRdb's pipeline instead of the authors' own analysis. For this sample there are more than 300,000 distinct CDR3 sequences; about a sixth appear just once. About a fifth of the sample is taken by the ten largest.

There are many counts of this clonotype. No antigen is known for it. Nothing much larger sits one base from this clone, and base qualities are not available. Specimen: peripheral blood mononuclear cells (PBMCs), collected at new diagnosis, from a patient treated with antithyroid drugs. This TCR was sampled from a female donor with Graves disease.

The CDR3 is CASSPGGWRGDFTNQPQHF. DNA sequence: TGTGCCAGCAGCCCGGGGGGGTGGAGGGGGGATTTCACCAATCAGCCCCAGCATTTT. The chain is made from TRBV7-9 and TRBJ1-5; matching of 6 bases hints at TRBD1 as the D gene. Between the V and J ends, shortened by 5 bases and 3 bases respectively, the junction contains 26 bases. The germline V gene encodes CDR1 SEHNR and CDR2 FQNEAQ (reference sequence). The CDR3 sequence holds 19 residues, the cysteine and phenylalanine included. Only CDR3 DNA remains: 57 bases, in frame from the first base.